Below, 32 T cell receptor beta chains from the same sample are listed, as sequenced in a study of cytomegalovirus exposure and HLA in healthy donors. The PCR employed 60 Vbeta primers together with 13 Jbeta primers. Here immunoSEQ multiplex PCR was the method, and the copy in TCRdb shows in-frame clones only, minus some. The sample lists about 92,000 clones, roughly 81% occurring once. Sequencing was done on a sample of PBMCs. Receptors originate from a woman between 18 and 29 years old in good health and CMV-seropositive.

The V gene is TRBV2, the J gene TRBJ2-3; 8 bases line up with TRBD2. The trim removed 5 bases at V and 0 bases at J, leaving 4 bases unmatched. CDR1 is SNHLY and CDR2 is FYNNEI in the germline V gene. This CDR3 has 15 residues. The CDR3 spells CASSLGGGSTDTQYF. CDR3 in DNA: TGTGCCAGCAGTTTGGGCGGGGGGAGCACAGATACGCAGTATTTT.

The gene calls are TRBV9 and TRBJ2-5, with 9 bases identical to TRBD1. This CDR3 contains 15 residues. Unmatched junction bases numbered 5, after V lost 0 bases and J lost 5 bases. Germline assignment: CDR1 SGDLS and CDR2 YYNGEE. The CDR3 DNA sequence: TGTGCCAGCAGCGTAGTGACAGGGGGAGGGGAGACCCAGTACTTC. Protein product: CASSVVTGGGETQYF. Combining the CDR3 with reference TRBV9 and TRBJ2-5 gives the whole variable domain DSGVTQTPKHLITATGQRVTLRCSPRSGDLSVYWYQQSLDQGLQFLIQYYNGEERAKGNILERFSAQQFPDLHSELNLSSLELGDSALYFCASSVVTGGGETQYFGPGTRLLVL.

The genes are TRBV5-4 and TRBJ1-6, with a possible D match to TRBD1 (6 bases). The CDR3 is made up of 14 amino acids. The V and J ends lost 1 base and 4 bases respectively, with 6 bases between them. Germline CDR1 SGHNT, CDR2 YYREEE (reference sequence). The DNA of the CDR3 is TGTGCCAGCAGCTTGACAGGGTATAATTCACCCCTCCACTTT. It specifies CASSLTGYNSPLHF.

This chain uses TRBV11-2 with TRBJ2-1, with 7 bases lining up with TRBD2. V trimming: 1 base; J trimming: 3 bases; junction bases outside the gene matches: 3. The CDR3 spans 15 residues. Germline V lookup: CDR1 SGHAT, CDR2 FQNNGV. In nucleotides, the CDR3 is TGTGCCAGCAGCTTAGCTAGCGGAATCTACAATGAGCAGTTCTTC. Its translation: CASSLASGIYNEQFF.

The sample holds one count of this clone. The chain joins TRBV9 to TRBJ2-1; D perhaps matches TRBD2 (6 bases). CDR3 length: 15 residues. Trimming removed 3 bases from V and 3 bases from J, with 13 bases in between. The germline V gene has CDR1 SGDLS and CDR2 YYNGEE. This CDR3 reads CASSARLVDYNEQFF. Written as DNA, the CDR3 is TGTGCCAGCAGCGCACGACTAGTTGACTACAATGAGCAGTTCTTC.

The sample holds a few counts of this clone. This chain joins TRBV28 and TRBJ1-5, with D unresolved. The CDR3 length is 14 residues. Trimming took off 2 bases at V and 7 bases at J, with 12 bases between the two ends. CDR1 is MDHEN and CDR2 is SYDVKM in the germline V gene. CDR3 protein: CASSLGGLDQPQHF. The CDR3 nucleotides read TGTGCCAGCAGTTTAGGAGGGCTGGACCAGCCCCAGCATTTT.

The chain joins TRBV18 to TRBJ1-3; maybe TRBD1 (6 bases). In germline, CDR1 is KGHSH, CDR2 LQKENI. V was shortened by 6 bases and J by 0 bases, with 15 bases between the two germline ends. The CDR3 runs 16 residues. The CDR3 is CASSGSWTASGNTIYF. The CDR3 DNA follows: TGTGCCAGCTCGGGGTCCTGGACAGCCTCTGGAAACACCATATATTTT.

The rearrangement links TRBV4-1 to TRBJ2-3, with 14 nucleotides matching TRBD2. Germline V CDR1 and CDR2: MGHRA, YSYEKL. This CDR3 has 19 amino acids. V shed 0 bases, J shed 5 bases, and the junction held 10 bases outside the gene matches. CDR3: CASSQDRLAGGPRLDTQYF. CDR3 DNA sequence: TGCGCCAGCAGCCAAGATCGACTAGCGGGAGGGCCGCGATTAGATACGCAGTATTTT.

The chain uses TRBV6-1 and TRBJ1-2, with 7 bases matching TRBD1. The CDR3 spans 15 residues. CDR1 and CDR2 from the germline V gene are MNHNS and SASEGT. The J segment lost 2 bases and the V segment lost 3 bases, leaving 6 bases of the junction unmatched. In DNA form, the CDR3 reads TGTGCCAGCAGTGACTGGACAGGCGGAAACTATGGCTACACCTTC. It codes for CASSDWTGGNYGYTF.

There are a few counts of this clone. The chain joins TRBV12-5 to TRBJ2-5, with TRBD1 as a possible D gene (6 bases). The germline V gene has CDR1 LGHNT and CDR2 FRNRAP. The CDR3 length is 17 residues. With 4 bases removed from V and 5 bases from J, the gap between germline ends came to 23 bases. The CDR3 DNA follows: TGTGCTAGTGGTTCGACGTTCTACAGGGTCGATGGGGAGACCCAGTACTTC. Its protein is CASGSTFYRVDGETQYF.

The rearrangement links TRBV29-1 to TRBJ2-2; 8 nucleotides line up with TRBD2. The germline gives CDR1 SQVTM, CDR2 ANQGSEA. CDR3 length equals 15 residues. Trimming cost V 3 bases and J 0 bases; bases outside gene matches: 3. CDR3 residues: CSVEAGGTNTGELFF. As DNA, the CDR3 is TGCAGCGTTGAGGCGGGGGGAACGAACACCGGGGAGCTGTTTTTT.

The chain has TRBV10-3 and TRBJ2-1; 10 bases match TRBD2. The V gene's germline CDR1 is ENHRY and CDR2 SYGVKD. The CDR3 sequence is 13 residues long. V was pared by 11 bases and J by 4 bases, with 5 bases of the junction left unmatched. CDR3 amino acids: CAVGTSEYNEQFF. CDR3 bases: TGTGCCGTCGGGACTAGCGAGTACAATGAGCAGTTCTTC.

The CDR3 region has the DNA TGTGCCAGCAGTTCGCATGCGGGAGGCCCGCCGGAGCAGTACTTC. Its protein product is CASSSHAGGPPEQYF. The rearrangement links TRBV27 to TRBJ2-7; 8 nucleotides align to TRBD2. With V trimmed by 4 bases and J by 7 bases, 12 bases remained unmatched. CDR1 MNHEY and CDR2 SMNVEV come from the germline V gene (reference sequence). The CDR3 length is 15 residues.

The V gene is TRBV28, the J gene TRBJ2-7; no clear D gene. Trimming cost V 8 bases and J 0 bases, with 11 bases left between them. The CDR3 covers 13 residues. CDR1 is MDHEN and CDR2 is SYDVKM in the germline V gene. In DNA form, the CDR3 reads TGTGCCAGCGGTCTGGCAAGCTCCTACGAGCAGTACTTC. Translation gives CASGLASSYEQYF.

The V and J genes are TRBV27 and TRBJ2-7; 9 nucleotides line up with TRBD1. The CDR3 sequence is 14 residues long. Germline CDR1 is MNHEY and CDR2 is SMNVEV (reference sequence). With V trimmed by 5 bases and J by 3 bases, 5 bases remained unmatched. This CDR3 is CASSPDRGDYEQYF. The CDR3 DNA sequence: TGTGCCAGCAGTCCCGACAGGGGGGACTACGAGCAGTACTTC.

The rearrangement uses TRBV2 and TRBJ2-7; 9 nucleotides agree with TRBD1. The ends lost 6 bases at V and 2 bases at J; junction bases unmatched: 2. CDR1 is SNHLY and CDR2 is FYNNEI in the germline V gene. This CDR3 spans 13 amino acids. CDR3 sequence (DNA): TGTGCCAGCAGAGGGGACAGGGCCTACGAGCAGTACTTC. Protein sequence: CASRGDRAYEQYF.

This clone was counted once. This chain uses TRBV4-1 with TRBJ2-7, with TRBD2 as a possible D gene (6 bases). Looked up from germline, CDR1 is MGHRA and CDR2 is YSYEKL. Between the trimmed V and J ends, which lost 0 bases and 1 base, there was a span of 13 bases. There are 16 residues in the CDR3. CDR3 bases: TGCGCCAGCAGCCAAGATAGAGTAGCGGTTTCCTACGAGCAGTACTTC. The encoded protein is CASSQDRVAVSYEQYF.

This chain links TRBV9 with TRBJ1-1, with 10 positions matching TRBD1. Germline V gene data show CDR1 as SGDLS and CDR2 as YYNGEE. V lost 0 bases, J lost 3 bases, and 11 bases stayed unmatched. The CDR3 spans 18 residues. The CDR3 DNA reads TGTGCCAGCAGCGTAGCGGGGCAAACGGACAGGGGGTACACTGAAGCTTTCTTT. Encoded protein: CASSVAGQTDRGYTEAFF.

This clone was seen only a few times. An end of the junction does not agree with germline; a read error may underlie this. J is TRBJ1-2 and V is TRBV6-1, with TRBD1 identical over 7 bases. CDR3 size: 14 residues. CDR1 is MNHNS and CDR2 is SASEGT in the germline V gene. The CDR3: CASREGTANYGYTF. CDR3 coding DNA: TGTGCCAGCAGGGAAGGGACAGCTAACTATGGCTACACCTTC.

The chain couples TRBV28 to TRBJ2-1; 7 bases match TRBD2. Per germline, CDR1 MDHEN and CDR2 SYDVKM. The CDR3 contains 12 residues. V trimming: 2 bases; J trimming: 8 bases; junction bases outside the gene matches: 0. CDR3 loop: CASSLRGDEQFF. DNA of the CDR3: TGTGCCAGCAGTTTACGGGGGGATGAGCAGTTCTTC.

The V call is TRBV2, the J call TRBJ1-4; D gene ambiguous. Trimming removed 4 bases at V and 8 bases at J, with 11 bases between. Germline CDR1 reads SNHLY; CDR2 reads FYNNEI. This CDR3 contains 13 residues. CDR3 nucleotides: TGTGCCAGCAGTGGAGGGCTTGGCGAAAAACTGTTTTTT. Its translation: CASSGGLGEKLFF.

The chain couples TRBV30 to TRBJ2-1; 9 bases map to TRBD2. The V and J ends lost 4 bases and 7 bases, in that order; junction bases with no gene match: 14. The CDR3 sequence is 16 residues long. CDR1 GTSNPN and CDR2 SVGIG come from the germline V gene (reference sequence). Here the CDR3 DNA reads TGTGCCTGGATCCCTCCGGAAGCGGGAGGTAAAAATGAGCAGTTCTTC. Translation gives CAWIPPEAGGKNEQFF.

This chain links TRBV10-1 with TRBJ2-2, with TRBD1 identical over 9 bases. With V trimmed by 5 bases and J by 2 bases, 3 bases remained unmatched. The CDR3 runs to 15 residues. The germline CDR1 and CDR2 sequences are WNHNN and SYGVQD (reference sequence). CDR3 region: CASSSTGGNTGELFF. The CDR3 DNA reads TGCGCCAGCAGTTCGACAGGGGGTAACACCGGGGAGCTGTTTTTT.

The rearrangement joins TRBV6-5 to TRBJ2-3; 8 bases agree with TRBD1. After removal of 6 bases from V and 0 bases from J, the junction contained 5 bases not matched to a gene. Germline CDR1 and CDR2: MNHEY and SVGAGI. CDR3 length: 15 residues. This CDR3 reads CASSDRGTSTDTQYF. For the CDR3, the DNA is TGTGCCAGCAGCGACAGGGGAACTAGCACAGATACGCAGTATTTT.

The rearrangement links TRBV18 to TRBJ1-5, with 8 bases that match TRBD1. In germline, CDR1 is KGHSH, CDR2 LQKENI. CDR3 size: 16 residues. Trimming cost V 2 bases and J 2 bases; bases outside gene matches: 5. For the CDR3, the DNA is TGTGCCAGCTCACCATACAGGGGGGGTGGCAATCAGCCCCAGCATTTT. It encodes CASSPYRGGGNQPQHF.

J is TRBJ1-2 and V is TRBV4-2, with D perhaps matching TRBD1 (5 bases). Per the germline V gene, CDR1 is LGHNA and CDR2 is YNFKEQ. The CDR3 is made up of 17 amino acids. V was trimmed by 4 bases and J by 7 bases, leaving 25 bases between them. As DNA, the CDR3 is TGTGCCAGCAGCCCCTTCACGCAAAGGACACGGTCTTTTGGCTACACCTTC. Its protein product is CASSPFTQRTRSFGYTF.

The rearrangement uses TRBV5-1 and TRBJ2-7, with D possibly being TRBD1 (6 bases). This CDR3 has 13 residues. Trimming took 5 bases from V and 1 from J, leaving 10 bases between them. Looked up from germline, CDR1 is SGHRS and CDR2 is YFSETQ. The CDR3 coding sequence is TGCGCCAGCAGTGACAGGTCTTCCTACGAGCAGTACTTC. Protein product: CASSDRSSYEQYF.

Comments on this clone: A junction boundary mismatches the germline segment, possibly from a read error. The chain carries TRBV7-7 and TRBJ2-5, with 10 bases lining up with TRBD1. Germline assignment: CDR1 SSHAT and CDR2 FNYEAQ (reference sequence). This CDR3 spans 17 amino acids. The CDR3 is CASSVRGGQGLGETQYF. The CDR3 DNA reads TGTGCTAGCAGCGTACGAGGGGGACAGGGGCTAGGGGAGACCCAGTACTTC.

The J gene is TRBJ1-3, the V gene TRBV9, with D possibly matching TRBD1 (6 bases). The germline CDR1 and CDR2 sequences are SGDLS and YYNGEE. The CDR3 loop spans 14 amino acids. V lost 5 bases to trimming and J lost 0 bases, with 9 bases between them. The DNA of the CDR3 is TGTGCCAGCAGACAGGGCCTCTCTGGAAACACCATATATTTT. It specifies CASRQGLSGNTIYF.

The gene calls are TRBV11-2 and TRBJ2-7; D gene unclear. Germline V gene sequence: CDR1 SGHAT, CDR2 FQNNGV. V was cut by 8 bases and J by 3 bases, with 14 bases left in between. CDR3 size: 13 residues. The CDR3 sequence is CASRPQAFYEQYF. In DNA form, the CDR3 reads TGTGCCAGCCGGCCTCAGGCCTTCTACGAGCAGTACTTC. Using reference TRBV11-2 and TRBJ2-7 for the parts outside the CDR3, the full variable domain is EAGVAQSPRYKIIEKRQSVAFWCNPISGHATLYWYQQILGQGPKLLIQFQNNGVVDDSQLPKDRFSAERLKGVDSTLKIQPAKLEDSAVYLCASRPQAFYEQYFGPGTRLTVT.

The chain has TRBV6-5 and TRBJ1-1; TRBD1 might be the D (5 bases). CDR3 length equals 13 residues. Per germline, CDR1 MNHEY and CDR2 SVGAGI. The V end was cut by 8 bases, the J end by 4 bases, with 14 bases between. CDR3 sequence (DNA): TGTGCCAGCGCTCGGGGGATGGGCACTGAAGCTTTCTTT. It yields the protein CASARGMGTEAFF.

This chain connects TRBV5-4 to TRBJ2-1; 9 bases are a match to TRBD2. The CDR3 has 14 residues. Germline-derived CDR1 and CDR2 are SGHNT and YYREEE (reference sequence). Losses at the gene ends were 5 bases for V and 4 bases for J; bases not matched to a gene: 4. Here the CDR3 reads CASRWREGYNEQFF. CDR3 nucleotide sequence: TGTGCCAGCAGATGGCGGGAGGGGTACAATGAGCAGTTCTTC.